This is a list of T cell receptor beta chains from one sample in a study of blood T cell repertoires in COVID-19. Some clones are missing from TCRdb's copy, which holds only in-frame ones; the method was immunoSEQ multiplex PCR. The data hold about 180,000 clones, with approximately 80% observed a single time. Sequencing was done on a sample of peripheral blood. The receptors were sampled from a human donor in a cohort sampled during active COVID-19. CDR3s include the opening cysteine and the closing phenylalanine or tryptophan. A D gene is named only where the DNA matches it firmly. Size is stated for part of the rows, as once, few or many counts, or as a class when the clone is expanded.

TRBJ1-3 | TRBV6-2/TRBV6-3 | TRBD1 | - | TGTGCCAGCAGTTCGCCAGGGGGAGGAAACACCATATATTTT | CASSSPGGGNTIYF
TRBJ2-7 | TRBV18 | TRBD1 | once | TGTGCCAGCTCACCACCGGGACAGGCCCTCCTCGAGCAGTACTTC | CASSPPGQALLEQYF
TRBJ1-6 | TRBV6-5 | - | - | TGTGCCAGCAGTTACACTCAGGGGTATAATTCACCCCTCCACTTT | CASSYTQGYNSPLHF
TRBJ2-3 | TRBV5-1 | TRBD2 | - | TGCGCCAGCAGCTTGGTTACTAGCGGGGCCAGCACAGATACGCAGTATTTT | CASSLVTSGASTDTQYF
TRBJ1-2 | TRBV2 | TRBD1 | - | TGTGCCAGCATCGGAATCGGGACAGCAAATGGCTACACCTTC | CASIGIGTANGYTF
TRBJ2-7 | TRBV11-2 | TRBD1 | - | TGTGCCAGCCGACGGATCGCAGGGGGCGCCGAGCAGTACTTC | CASRRIAGGAEQYF
TRBJ2-2 | TRBV5-1 | TRBD1 | - | TGCGCCAGCAGCTCCGGACAGGGGACGAACACCGGGGAGCTGTTTTTT | CASSSGQGTNTGELFF
TRBJ2-3 | TRBV9 | TRBD1 | once | TGTGCCAGCAGCGTAGATCGGACAGGTGACACAGATACGCAGTATTTT | CASSVDRTGDTDTQYF
TRBJ1-1 | TRBV7-9 | - | once | TGTGCCAGCAGCGTAGACAGCCCAGAGGACTTCATGAACACTGAAGCTTTCTTT | CASSVDSPEDFMNTEAFF
TRBJ1-2 | TRBV19 | TRBD1 | - | TGTGCCAGCCAAACACAGGGGAGCTATGGCTACACCTTC | CASQTQGSYGYTF
TRBJ2-1 | TRBV5-1 | TRBD1 | - | TGCGCCAGCAGCGCTGGACAGGGAAAAAGGGAGCAGTTCTTC | CASSAGQGKREQFF
TRBJ1-5 | TRBV2 | - | - | TGTGCCAGCAGTGAACGGGGGAGACACCAGCCCCAGCATTTT | CASSERGRHQPQHF
TRBJ2-3 | TRBV6-2/TRBV6-3 | TRBD1 | - | TGTGCCAGCAGTACCGGGACAGGGACAGCGAGTGATACGCAGTATTTT | CASSTGTGTASDTQYF
TRBJ1-6 | TRBV27 | - | - | TGTGCCAGCAGTCCAACAGCTGATTCACCCCTCCACTTT | CASSPTADSPLHF
TRBJ1-1 | TRBV5-4 | - | few | TGTGCCAGCAGCTTATTCAGGGGAATTGACACTGAAGCTTTCTTT | CASSLFRGIDTEAFF
TRBJ1-4 | TRBV7-3 | - | - | TGTGCCAGCAGCCCGACGGGGTCAGCTAATGAAAAACTGTTTTTT | CASSPTGSANEKLFF
TRBJ2-6 | TRBV6-5 | - | once | TGTGCCAGCAGCCTCACTATAGCTGGGGCCAACGTCCTGACTTTC | CASSLTIAGANVLTF
TRBJ2-7 | TRBV23-1 | - | - | TGCGCCAGCAGTCAAGACGGGGACATGCTCTACGAGCAGTACTTC | CASSQDGDMLYEQYF
TRBJ2-4 | TRBV7-2 | TRBD1 | - | TGTGCCAGCAGCTTAGGGGGACAGGGTCGCATTCAGTACTTC | CASSLGGQGRIQYF
TRBJ2-1 | TRBV9 | TRBD1 | once | TGTGCCAGCAAGGGACAGGACGATGAGCAGTTCTTC | CASKGQDDEQFF
TRBJ2-7 | TRBV27 | TRBD2 | once | TGTGCCAGCAGTTTGGGGACTAGCCTTCTCAACGAGCAGTACTTC | CASSLGTSLLNEQYF
TRBJ2-7 | TRBV5-1 | TRBD2 | - | TGCGCCAGCAGCTTGGGGACTAGGAAATACGAGCAGTACTTC | CASSLGTRKYEQYF
TRBJ1-2 | TRBV7-2 | - | few | TGTGCCAGCAGCTTACCCCAGGGTCCTTTCTATGGCTACACCTTC | CASSLPQGPFYGYTF
TRBJ2-2 | TRBV27 | TRBD1 | - | TGTGCCAGCAGGCGGGGACAGGGGGCGAGAAGCTCCGGGGAGCTGTTTTTT | CASRRGQGARSSGELFF
TRBJ1-5 | TRBV27 | - | - | TGTGCCAGCGGAAGTAGGGGGACACTCAATCAGCCCCAGCATTTT | CASGSRGTLNQPQHF
TRBJ1-1 | TRBV7-9 | TRBD1 | - | TGTGCCAGCAGCCTAAAGGGACAGGGGAACACTGAAGCTTTCTTT | CASSLKGQGNTEAFF
TRBJ2-7 | TRBV5-1 | - | once | TGCGCCAGCAGCTCCCGCGGCTGGGACGAGCAGTACTTC | CASSSRGWDEQYF
TRBJ2-1 | TRBV9 | TRBD1 | - | TGTGCCAGCAGCGTAGCTTCCAGGGGGTACAATGAGCAGTTCTTC | CASSVASRGYNEQFF
TRBJ1-1 | TRBV10-3 | - | - | TGTGCCATCAGTCCTTCAGTTACTGAAGCTTTCTTT | CAISPSVTEAFF
TRBJ2-1 | TRBV5-1 | - | - | TGCGCCAGCAGCTTGGATGGCGGCAATGAGCAGTTCTTC | CASSLDGGNEQFF
TRBJ1-2 | TRBV29-1 | - | - | TGCAGCGTTGAACGGGGGGACTATGGCTACACCTTC | CSVERGDYGYTF
TRBJ1-2 | TRBV9 | TRBD1 | - | TGTGCCAGCAGCGTAGCGGGACAGGCAAACTATGGCTACACCTTC | CASSVAGQANYGYTF
TRBJ1-2 | TRBV4-1 | TRBD1 | - | TGCGCCAGCAGCCAAGAAAGAGGGGGCGCATACACCTTC | CASSQERGGAYTF
TRBJ2-6 | TRBV27 | - | once | TGTGCCAGCACATCAGGGGTCTCTGGGGCCAACGTCCTGACTTTC | CASTSGVSGANVLTF
TRBJ1-3 | TRBV9 | - | - | TGTGCCAGCAGCGTAGGTAGCTCTGGAAACACCATATATTTT | CASSVGSSGNTIYF
TRBJ1-2 | TRBV6-5 | TRBD1 | - | TGTGCCAGCAGTCGGGACAGGTCAGGCTATGGCTACACCTTC | CASSRDRSGYGYTF
TRBJ2-1 | TRBV18 | TRBD1 | - | TGTGCCAGCTCGCCCACCCGGGACAGGGGGCGGGATGAGCAGTTCTTC | CASSPTRDRGRDEQFF
TRBJ1-1 | TRBV7-9 | - | - | TGTGCCAGCAGCTCGGACTCCTACCGAGGGACTTTCTTT | CASSSDSYRGTFF
TRBJ1-1 | TRBV6-1 | - | - | TGTGCCAGCAGTGAAGGGGCGAACACTGAAGCTTTCTTT | CASSEGANTEAFF
TRBJ2-7 | TRBV19 | - | - | TGTGCCAGTAGTCCCTCCCCGAGAGACGAGCAGTACTTC | CASSPSPRDEQYF
TRBJ1-1 | TRBV5-1 | TRBD1 | - | TGCGCCAGCTCCCGGGCCGGGACAGGGGGCGCCCCTGAAGCTTTCTTT | CASSRAGTGGAPEAFF
TRBJ2-1 | TRBV7-3 | - | - | TGTGCCAGCAGCTTAAAGGGAGCGGGTTTTAACAATGAGCAGTTCTTC | CASSLKGAGFNNEQFF
TRBJ2-1 | TRBV25-1 | - | few | TGTGCCAGCAACAGGGGAGGTGCCAATGAGCAGTTCTTC | CASNRGGANEQFF
TRBJ2-5 | TRBV6-1 | - | once | TGTGCCAGCAGTGAACCGTACCAAGAGACCCAGTACTTC | CASSEPYQETQYF
TRBJ2-7 | TRBV11-2 | TRBD1 | - | TGTGCCAGCAGCTTAACCCGACAGGGGACCTACGAGCAGTACTTC | CASSLTRQGTYEQYF
TRBJ1-2 | TRBV14 | - | - | TGTGCCAGCAGCCAAGAAGGGAGCGGTAACTATGGCTACACCTTC | CASSQEGSGNYGYTF
TRBJ2-7 | TRBV29-1 | - | - | TGCAGCGTTGGGGTCTCAAGGGGGGGATACTACGAGCAGTACTTC | CSVGVSRGGYYEQYF
TRBJ1-5 | TRBV2 | TRBD1 | few | TGTGCCAGCAGTGCACAGGGGGCCGAAAGCAATCAGCCCCAGCATTTT | CASSAQGAESNQPQHF
TRBJ1-2 | TRBV2 | TRBD1 | - | TGTGCCAGCAGTGCGACAGGGGGCGCGGGGGCCTATGGCTACACCTTC | CASSATGGAGAYGYTF
TRBJ1-3 | TRBV2 | - | once | TGTGCCAGCAGTGGGGCGGGGAACGGCTCTGGAAACACCATATATTTT | CASSGAGNGSGNTIYF
TRBJ2-7 | TRBV6-2/TRBV6-3 | - | - | TGTGCCAGCAGTTATCAGTACGAGCAGTACTTC | CASSYQYEQYF
TRBJ1-5 | TRBV5-5 | - | - | TGTGCCAGCAGCCCGGGGGACAATCAGCCCCAGCATTTT | CASSPGDNQPQHF
TRBJ1-2 | TRBV18 | TRBD1 | - | TGTGCCAGCTCACTTACGGACAGGGGGAGCTATGGCTACACCTTC | CASSLTDRGSYGYTF
TRBJ2-7 | TRBV6-6 | - | - | TGTGCCAGCAGGAGAACCAGGGATTCCTACGAGCAGTACTTC | CASRRTRDSYEQYF
TRBJ2-7 | TRBV11-2 | - | - | TGTGCCAGCAGCAGAGACCAGGGTGGAAAGGGGTACGAGCAGTACTTC | CASSRDQGGKGYEQYF
TRBJ2-7 | TRBV7-9 | TRBD2 | few | TGTGCCAGCAGCTCGACGGGACTAGCCGGCGGGTACTTC | CASSSTGLAGGYF
TRBJ2-3 | TRBV12-5 | TRBD2 | - | TGTGCTAGCGGGGGGTTATCAGATACGCAGTATTTT | CASGGLSDTQYF
TRBJ1-5 | TRBV5-1 | TRBD1 | - | TGCGCCAGCAGCACCACAGGGGGCGAGGGGCCCCAGCATTTT | CASSTTGGEGPQHF
TRBJ2-3 | TRBV15 | TRBD1 | - | TGTGCCACCACCCGGGACAGATTAACAGATACGCAGTATTTT | CATTRDRLTDTQYF